This TCR beta chain was sequenced during a study of T cells after yellow fever vaccination. Using its own MiXCR run on the 5' RACE reads, TCRdb lists one record per CDR3 protein. The sample contains some 63,000 distinct CDR3 sequences, about 7.8% of which appear only once. Whole-study results and caveats: Though weaker, the secondary response peaked faster, on day 5 versus 15. The presence of abundant clonotypes contaminating from the bulk population was possible in FACS-sorted repertoires. The booster response re-showed most primary clones: approximately 95% CD4, approximately 86% CD8.

V shed 5 bases and J shed 7 bases, with 15 bases lying between them. The CDR3 extends over 13 amino acids. Germline V CDR1 and CDR2: SGHVS, FNYEAQ. This clonotype was recorded many times. Its target is unknown. The sequencing here drew on CD8+ T cells sorted from PBMCs, taken 15 days after the yellow fever booster vaccination. The rearrangement links TRBV7-6 to TRBJ2-7; possible D gene TRBD2, 6 bases. This sequence was found in a man aged 30 to 45 who received the YFV17D yellow fever vaccine. DNA of the CDR3: TGTGCCAGCAGCCCGCCGGGAGAGGGGGAGCAGTACTTC. Protein product: CASSPPGEGEQYF.